The 19 T cell receptor beta chains presented below share a single source sample, sequenced in a study of T cell changes during pregnancy in multiple sclerosis (dated by TCRdb to between 2017 and 2020). Library prep was done by the immunoSEQ multiplex PCR assay. The immuneACCESS repertoire file appears here via TCRdb, limited to in-frame rearrangements. These files lack a portion of the clones; in checked studies, under half of the deficit traces to unresolved V genes, and the cause of the others is not known. The sample table holds roughly 45,000 clones, of which roughly 94% were seen once. Approximately 5.6% of the sample is in the top ten clones. This material consisted of CD8+ T cells from peripheral blood mononuclear cells, taken in the first trimester of pregnancy. The origin of the receptors is a female donor with multiple sclerosis, enrolled in a pregnancy study.

The CDR3 loop is CASGVTEQVDEQYF. The CDR3 nucleotides are TGTGCCAGCGGAGTTACGGAACAGGTGGATGAGCAGTACTTC. The J gene is TRBJ2-7, the V gene TRBV6-5; TRBD1 is a possible D gene (5 bases). The CDR3 spans 14 residues. Germline V gene lookup returns CDR1 MNHEY and CDR2 SVGAGI. V dropped 8 bases and J dropped 7 bases, with 21 bases sitting between them.

The chain joins TRBV5-1 to TRBJ2-1; 12 nucleotides align to TRBD2. Looked up from germline, CDR1 is SGHRS and CDR2 is YFSETQ. CDR3 length: 16 residues. Trimming took 2 bases from V and 8 from J; bases not matched to a gene: 8. DNA of the CDR3: TGCGCCAGCAGCTTCAGACTAGCGGGGGCGGCCGATGAGCAGTTCTTC. It codes for CASSFRLAGAADEQFF.

The chain has TRBV29-1 and TRBJ1-2, with 10 bases identical to TRBD1. The V and J ends lost 1 base and 7 bases, in that order; junction bases with no gene match: 3. The CDR3 is 13 residues long. Germline CDR1 reads SQVTM; CDR2 reads ANQGSEA. CDR3 protein: CSVEVDRGSGYTF. CDR3 coding DNA: TGCAGCGTTGAAGTGGACAGGGGGTCTGGCTACACCTTC.

On this clone itself: Mismatch with germline at one junction end may stem from a read error. This chain joins TRBV27 and TRBJ2-1, with TRBD2 as a possible D gene (5 bases). This CDR3 is built from 13 residues. The germline gives CDR1 MNHEY, CDR2 SMNVEV (reference sequence). The CDR3 coding sequence is TGTGCCAGCAGCTCTTCGGGGTCTCCGGTTGGGCTCTTC. This gives the protein CASSSSGSPVGLF.

The V and J genes are TRBV7-8 and TRBJ1-3, with a possible D match to TRBD1 (6 bases). Trimming took off 5 bases at V and 0 bases at J, with 17 bases between the two ends. Germline V CDR1 and CDR2: SGHVS, FQNEAQ. CDR3 length equals 17 residues. The CDR3 DNA reads TGTGCCAGCAGCCCGCCTGGGGGCCAGAGCTCTGGAAACACCATATATTTT. This encodes CASSPPGGQSSGNTIYF.

This clone appeared a single time. The CDR3 spells CASSEAQGSNQPQHF. Here the CDR3 DNA reads TGTGCCAGCAGTGAAGCACAGGGGAGCAATCAGCCCCAGCATTTT. The V call is TRBV6-1, the J call TRBJ1-5; TRBD1 agrees at 7 bases. Trimming took 0 bases from V and 1 from J; bases not matched to a gene: 0. The CDR3 is 15 residues long. The germline V gene has CDR1 MNHNS and CDR2 SASEGT.

The DNA of the CDR3 is TGCGCCAGCAGCCAAGATTTTACCTCGGGGGCTGAAGCTTTCTTT. Its protein is CASSQDFTSGAEAFF. The chain links TRBV4-3 to TRBJ1-1; D perhaps matches TRBD1 (5 bases). Germline V gene sequence: CDR1 LGHNA, CDR2 YSLEER. Trimming took off 0 bases at V and 6 bases at J, with 14 bases between the two ends. This CDR3 is built from 15 residues.

The CDR3 protein is CASGSSANEQFF. CDR3 coding DNA: TGTGCCAGCGGATCTAGCGCCAATGAGCAGTTCTTC. The chain links TRBV6-6 to TRBJ2-1; D is perhaps TRBD2 (6 bases). The ends were cut back, 8 bases at V and 6 bases at J, with 11 bases in the middle. In germline, CDR1 is MNHNY, CDR2 SVGAGI (reference sequence). The length of the CDR3 is 12 residues.

This clone has a single count. V usage is TRBV27 and J usage is TRBJ2-3; TRBD2 matches 7 bases. Germline loops: CDR1 MNHEY, CDR2 SMNVEV (reference sequence). The J segment lost 10 bases and the V segment lost 5 bases, leaving 9 bases of the junction unmatched. The CDR3 length is 13 residues. The CDR3 spells CASSLRAGRSQYF. DNA of the CDR3: TGTGCCAGCAGTCTAAGAGCGGGAAGGTCGCAGTATTTT.

This clone was seen a few times. The chain has TRBV15 and TRBJ2-2; D possibly corresponds to TRBD2 (6 bases). The CDR3 totals 13 residues. V was clipped by 9 bases and J by 6 bases, with 14 bases between them. Germline values: CDR1 LNHNV, CDR2 YYDKDF (reference sequence). This CDR3 is CATTTGVPGELFF. In nucleotides, the CDR3 is TGTGCCACGACGACGGGAGTCCCCGGGGAGCTGTTTTTT.

This chain uses TRBV7-3 with TRBJ2-7, with TRBD2 identical over 10 bases. V lost 5 bases, J lost 5 bases, and 6 bases stayed unmatched. Germline V gene lookup returns CDR1 SGHTA and CDR2 FQGTGA. The CDR3 has 14 residues. The CDR3 sequence: CASSPLAGADEQYF. CDR3 sequence (DNA): TGTGCCAGCAGCCCCCTAGCGGGAGCCGACGAGCAGTACTTC.

Here the CDR3 reads CAWRRGFSYEQYF. The DNA for the CDR3 is TGTGCCTGGAGGCGGGGGTTCTCCTACGAGCAGTACTTC. The chain uses TRBV30 and TRBJ2-7, with 7 bases lining up with TRBD2. CDR3 size: 13 residues. In germline, CDR1 is GTSNPN, CDR2 SVGIG (reference sequence). Germline trimming cut 3 bases from V and 0 bases from J; bases unmatched to any gene: 2. Filled out from reference TRBV30 and TRBJ2-7, the complete variable domain reads SQTIHQWPATLVQPVGSPLSLECTVEGTSNPNLYWYRQAAGRGLQLLFYSVGIGQISSEVPQNLSASRPQDRQFILSSKKLLLSDSGFYLCAWRRGFSYEQYFGPGTRLTVT.

The V call is TRBV27, the J call TRBJ2-2; D is possibly TRBD1 (6 bases). The CDR3 spans 16 residues. Germline lookup yields CDR1 MNHEY and CDR2 SMNVEV (reference sequence). The V end lost 9 bases, the J end lost 0 bases, and 17 bases lay between the germline ends. The CDR3 loop is CASSTAGDANTGELFF. CDR3 nucleotides: TGTGCCAGTAGTACCGCAGGGGACGCGAACACCGGGGAGCTGTTTTTT.

In this sample, this clone turned up once. The genes are TRBV5-8 and TRBJ2-7; possibly TRBD2 for D (5 bases). The CDR3 consists of 11 residues. Germline CDR1 is SGHTS and CDR2 is YDEGEE. V dropped 4 bases and J dropped 8 bases, with 10 bases sitting between them. The CDR3 coding sequence is TGTGCCAGCAGCCCGGGGTCTAAGCAGTACTTC. It is translated as CASSPGSKQYF.

This clone has just one count. This chain uses TRBV27 with TRBJ2-7; weak D call: TRBD2 (6 bases). The CDR3 runs to 16 residues. CDR1 and CDR2 (germline): MNHEY, SMNVEV (reference sequence). Trimming took off 3 bases at V and 2 bases at J, with 17 bases between the two ends. CDR3 nucleotides: TGTGCCAGCAGTTTCCTCGAGGACGGACTAACCTACGAGCAGTACTTC. Translating it yields CASSFLEDGLTYEQYF.

The CDR3 nucleotides are TGTGCCAGCAGCGAGGGGACAGGCTCTGGAAACACCATATATTTT. This gives the protein CASSEGTGSGNTIYF. The rearrangement joins TRBV11-2 to TRBJ1-3, with 8 bases fitting TRBD1. Per the germline V gene, CDR1 is SGHAT and CDR2 is FQNNGV. The CDR3 is 15 amino acids. The V gene end was trimmed by 5 bases and the J gene end by 0 bases; junction bases not matched to a gene: 3.

The CDR3 DNA reads as TGTGCCAGCAGCCCTCGACTAGCGGGAGGAAACACCGGGGAGCTGTTTTTT. This codes for CASSPRLAGGNTGELFF. The rearrangement uses TRBV7-8 and TRBJ2-2; TRBD2 matches 13 bases. The CDR3 runs 17 residues. Germline V CDR1 and CDR2: SGHVS, FQNEAQ. V gave up 5 bases and J gave up 2 bases; unmatched junction bases: 5.

The chain couples TRBV13 to TRBJ1-1, with 8 bases lining up with TRBD1. The CDR3 contains 17 residues. The ends lost 3 bases at V and 0 bases at J; junction bases unmatched: 9. Per germline, CDR1 PRHDT and CDR2 FYEKMQ (reference sequence). CDR3: CASSFTGTGPMNTEAFF. The CDR3 DNA follows: TGTGCCAGCAGCTTTACCGGGACAGGCCCCATGAACACTGAAGCTTTCTTT.

The rearrangement links TRBV12-5 to TRBJ2-6; D perhaps matches TRBD2 (6 bases). V lost 6 bases and J 1 base, leaving 25 bases between the germline ends. Germline V gene data show CDR1 as LGHNT and CDR2 as FRNRAP. The CDR3 totals 20 residues. This CDR3 reads CASGPVGRDSGLSGANVLTF. The CDR3 bases are TGTGCTAGTGGCCCCGTCGGACGGGACTCCGGGTTGTCTGGGGCCAACGTCCTGACTTTC.